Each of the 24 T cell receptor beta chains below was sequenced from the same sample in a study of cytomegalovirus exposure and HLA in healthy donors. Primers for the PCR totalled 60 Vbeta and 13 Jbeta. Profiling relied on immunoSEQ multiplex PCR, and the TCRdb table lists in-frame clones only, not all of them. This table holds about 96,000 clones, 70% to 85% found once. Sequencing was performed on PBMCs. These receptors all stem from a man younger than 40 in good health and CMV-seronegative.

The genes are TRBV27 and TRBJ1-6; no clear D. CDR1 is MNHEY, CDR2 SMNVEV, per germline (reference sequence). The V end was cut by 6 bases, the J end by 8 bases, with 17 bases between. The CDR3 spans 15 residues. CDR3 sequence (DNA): TGTGCCAGCAGCTACCTTCCTTCACTGGATTCACCCCTCCACTTT. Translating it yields CASSYLPSLDSPLHF.

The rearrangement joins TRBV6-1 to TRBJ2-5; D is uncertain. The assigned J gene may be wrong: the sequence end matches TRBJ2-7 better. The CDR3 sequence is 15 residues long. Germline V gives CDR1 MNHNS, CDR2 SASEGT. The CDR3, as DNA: TGTGCCAGCAGTGTATCCTCGCTGCTTTCCTACGAGCAGTACTTC. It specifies CASSVSSLLSYEQYF.

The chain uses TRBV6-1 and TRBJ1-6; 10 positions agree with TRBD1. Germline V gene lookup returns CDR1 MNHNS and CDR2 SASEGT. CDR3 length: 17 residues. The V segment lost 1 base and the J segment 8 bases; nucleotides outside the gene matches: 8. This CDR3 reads CASSEVGQGKRDSPLHF. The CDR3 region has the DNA TGTGCCAGCAGTGAAGTGGGACAGGGGAAAAGGGATTCACCCCTCCACTTT.

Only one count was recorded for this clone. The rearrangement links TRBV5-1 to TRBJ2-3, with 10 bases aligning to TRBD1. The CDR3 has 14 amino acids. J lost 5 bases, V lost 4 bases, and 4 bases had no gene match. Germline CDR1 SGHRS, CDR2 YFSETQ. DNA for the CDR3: TGCGCCAGCAGCCATGGACAGGGGGAAGATACGCAGTATTTT. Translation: CASSHGQGEDTQYF.

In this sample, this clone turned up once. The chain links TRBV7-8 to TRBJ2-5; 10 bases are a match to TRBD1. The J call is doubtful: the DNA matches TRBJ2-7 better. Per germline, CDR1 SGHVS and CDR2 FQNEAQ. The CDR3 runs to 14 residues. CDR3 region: CASSSGTGAYEQYF. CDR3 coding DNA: TGTGCCAGCAGCTCCGGGACAGGGGCCTACGAGCAGTACTTC.

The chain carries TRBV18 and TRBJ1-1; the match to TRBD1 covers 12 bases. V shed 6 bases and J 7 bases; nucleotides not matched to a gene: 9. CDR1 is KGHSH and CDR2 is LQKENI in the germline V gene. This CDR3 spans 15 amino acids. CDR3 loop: CASSSGTGGLGEAFF. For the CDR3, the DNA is TGTGCCAGCTCGTCCGGGACAGGGGGCTTGGGTGAAGCTTTCTTT.

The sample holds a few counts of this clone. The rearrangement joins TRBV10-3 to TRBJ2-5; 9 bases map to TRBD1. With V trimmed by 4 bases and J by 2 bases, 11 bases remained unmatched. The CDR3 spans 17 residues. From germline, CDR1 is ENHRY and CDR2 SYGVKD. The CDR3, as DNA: TGTGCCATCAGTGTGGGCCCATCAGGACAGGGGCAAGAGACCCAGTACTTC. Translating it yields CAISVGPSGQGQETQYF.

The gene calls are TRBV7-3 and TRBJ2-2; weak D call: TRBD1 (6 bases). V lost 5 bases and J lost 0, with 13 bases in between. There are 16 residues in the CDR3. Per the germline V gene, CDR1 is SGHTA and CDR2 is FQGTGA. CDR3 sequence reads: CASSRLGQSNTGELFF. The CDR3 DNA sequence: TGTGCCAGCAGCCGCCTCGGACAGTCGAACACCGGGGAGCTGTTTTTT.

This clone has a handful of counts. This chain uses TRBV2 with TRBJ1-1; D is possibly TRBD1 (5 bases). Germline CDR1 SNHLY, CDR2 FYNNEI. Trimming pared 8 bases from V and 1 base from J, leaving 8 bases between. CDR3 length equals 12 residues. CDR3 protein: CASSGKNTEAFF. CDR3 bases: TGTGCCAGCTCAGGGAAGAACACTGAAGCTTTCTTT. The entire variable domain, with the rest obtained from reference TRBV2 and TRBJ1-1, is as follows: EPEVTQTPSHQVTQMGQEVILRCVPISNHLYFYWYRQILGQKVEFLVSFYNNEISEKSEIFDDQFSVERPDGSNFTLKIRSTKLEDSAMYFCASSGKNTEAFFGQGTRLTVV.

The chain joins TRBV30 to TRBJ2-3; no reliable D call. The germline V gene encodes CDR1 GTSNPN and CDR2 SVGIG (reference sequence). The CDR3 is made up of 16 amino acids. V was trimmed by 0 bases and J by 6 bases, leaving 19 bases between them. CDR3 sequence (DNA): TGTGCCTGGAGTGTTGGTGGCAGGTCCTTTTCGGATACGCAGTATTTT. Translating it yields CAWSVGGRSFSDTQYF.

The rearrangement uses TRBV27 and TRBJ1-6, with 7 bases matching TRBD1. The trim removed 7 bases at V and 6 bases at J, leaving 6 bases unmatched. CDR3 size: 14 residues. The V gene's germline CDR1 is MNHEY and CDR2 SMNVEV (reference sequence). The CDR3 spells CASTPGQVNSPLHF. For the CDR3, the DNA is TGTGCCAGCACTCCCGGACAGGTTAATTCACCCCTCCACTTT.

This CDR3 reads CASSVVPSENTEAFF. DNA of the CDR3: TGTGCCAGCAGCGTAGTTCCGTCAGAGAACACTGAAGCTTTCTTT. The chain couples TRBV9 to TRBJ1-1; no definite D call. CDR1 is SGDLS, CDR2 YYNGEE, per germline. V dropped 0 bases and J dropped 1 base, with 10 bases sitting between them. CDR3 size: 15 residues.

This CDR3 reads CAWSVSTGGHYGYTF. The CDR3 nucleotides are TGTGCCTGGAGTGTTTCTACAGGGGGCCACTATGGCTACACCTTC. The V call is TRBV30, the J call TRBJ1-2; the match to TRBD1 covers 9 bases. Per the germline V gene, CDR1 is GTSNPN and CDR2 is SVGIG (reference sequence). Unmatched junction bases numbered 5, after V lost 0 bases and J lost 3 bases. This CDR3 spans 15 amino acids.

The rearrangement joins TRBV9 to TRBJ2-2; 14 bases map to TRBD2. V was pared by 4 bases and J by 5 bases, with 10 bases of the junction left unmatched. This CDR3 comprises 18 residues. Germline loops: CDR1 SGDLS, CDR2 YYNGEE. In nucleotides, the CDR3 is TGTGCCAGCAGCCGTACCCCAAGACTAGCGGGGGGGACCGGGGAGCTGTTTTTT. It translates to CASSRTPRLAGGTGELFF.

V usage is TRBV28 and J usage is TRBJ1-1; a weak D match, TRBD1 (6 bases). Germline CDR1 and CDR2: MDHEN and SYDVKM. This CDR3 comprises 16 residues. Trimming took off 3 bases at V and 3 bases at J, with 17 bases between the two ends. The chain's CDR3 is CASSLRQGFWDTEAFF. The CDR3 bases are TGTGCCAGCAGTTTGAGGCAGGGGTTTTGGGACACTGAAGCTTTCTTT.

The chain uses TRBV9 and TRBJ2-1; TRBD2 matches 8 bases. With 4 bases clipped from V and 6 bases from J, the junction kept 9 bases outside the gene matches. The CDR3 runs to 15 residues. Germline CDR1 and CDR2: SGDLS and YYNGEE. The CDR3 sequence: CASSPSGGLINEQFF. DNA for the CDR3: TGTGCCAGCAGCCCGTCGGGGGGGCTAATCAATGAGCAGTTCTTC.

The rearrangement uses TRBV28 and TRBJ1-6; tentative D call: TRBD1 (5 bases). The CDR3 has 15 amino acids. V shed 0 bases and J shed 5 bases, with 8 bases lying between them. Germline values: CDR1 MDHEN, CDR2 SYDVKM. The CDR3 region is CASSLWGLDNSPLHF. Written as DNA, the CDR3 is TGTGCCAGCAGTTTATGGGGACTGGATAATTCACCCCTCCACTTT. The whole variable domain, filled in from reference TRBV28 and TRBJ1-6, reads DVKVTQSSRYLVKRTGEKVFLECVQDMDHENMFWYRQDPGLGLRLIYFSYDVKMKEKGDIPEGYSVSREKKERFSLILESASTNQTSMYLCASSLWGLDNSPLHFGNGTRLTVT.

CDR3: CASSLAGGFNEAFF. The CDR3 DNA reads TGTGCCAGCAGCTTGGCAGGGGGCTTTAATGAAGCTTTCTTT. The gene calls are TRBV5-4 and TRBJ1-1, with 8 bases matching TRBD1. Germline CDR1 is SGHNT and CDR2 is YYREEE (reference sequence). V was pared by 0 bases and J by 7 bases, with 5 bases of the junction left unmatched. This CDR3 spans 14 amino acids.

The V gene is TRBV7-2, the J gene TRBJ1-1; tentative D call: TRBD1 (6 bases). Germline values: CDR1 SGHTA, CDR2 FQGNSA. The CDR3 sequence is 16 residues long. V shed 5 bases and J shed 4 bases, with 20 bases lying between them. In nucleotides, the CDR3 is TGTGCCAGCAGCCCGTCAACCGGGACATGGGCCACTGAAGCTTTCTTT. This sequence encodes CASSPSTGTWATEAFF.

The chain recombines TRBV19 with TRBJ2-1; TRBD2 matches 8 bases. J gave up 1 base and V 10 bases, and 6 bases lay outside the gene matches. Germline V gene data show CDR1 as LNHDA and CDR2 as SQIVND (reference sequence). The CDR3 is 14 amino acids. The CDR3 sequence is CAIAAGESYNEQFF. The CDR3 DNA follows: TGTGCCATCGCAGCGGGGGAATCCTACAATGAGCAGTTCTTC.

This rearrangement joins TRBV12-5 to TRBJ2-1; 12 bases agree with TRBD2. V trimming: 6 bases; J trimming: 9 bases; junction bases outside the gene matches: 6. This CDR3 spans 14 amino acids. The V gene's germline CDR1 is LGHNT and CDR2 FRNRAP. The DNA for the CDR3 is TGTGCTAGTGGCCTAGCGGGGGGGCCTACTGAGCAGTTCTTC. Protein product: CASGLAGGPTEQFF. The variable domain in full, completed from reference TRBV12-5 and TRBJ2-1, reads DARVTQTPRHKVTEMGQEVTMRCQPILGHNTVFWYRQTMMQGLELLAYFRNRAPLDDSGMPKDRFSAEMPDATLATLKIQPSEPRDSAVYFCASGLAGGPTEQFFGPGTRLTVL.

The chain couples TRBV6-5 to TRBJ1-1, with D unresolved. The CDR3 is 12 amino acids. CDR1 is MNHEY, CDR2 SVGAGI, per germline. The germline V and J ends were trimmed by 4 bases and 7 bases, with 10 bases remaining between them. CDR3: CASSSITYEAFF. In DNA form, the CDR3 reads TGTGCCAGCAGTTCCATCACTTATGAAGCTTTCTTT.

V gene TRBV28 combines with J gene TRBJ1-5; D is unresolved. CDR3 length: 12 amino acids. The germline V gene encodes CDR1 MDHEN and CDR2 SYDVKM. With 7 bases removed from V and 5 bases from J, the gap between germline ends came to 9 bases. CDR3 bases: TGTGCCAGCACACGCGGGGATCAGCCCCAGCATTTT. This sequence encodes CASTRGDQPQHF.

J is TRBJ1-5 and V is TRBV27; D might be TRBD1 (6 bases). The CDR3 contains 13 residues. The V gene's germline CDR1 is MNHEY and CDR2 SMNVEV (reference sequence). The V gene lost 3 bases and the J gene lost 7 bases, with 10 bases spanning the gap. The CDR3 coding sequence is TGTGCCAGCAGTTTTGGGGGGGCCCAGCCCCAGCATTTT. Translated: CASSFGGAQPQHF.